This T cell receptor (beta chain) was recovered during a study of chemoradiotherapy in HPV16-positive cancers. The method was immunoSEQ multiplex PCR; TCRdb's version includes in-frame clones alone and lacks a portion of them. The repertoire includes some 12,000 clones, around two thirds of them detected once, and approximately 15% sits in the top ten. Germline CDR1 reads LGHNA; CDR2 reads YNFKEQ. V was clipped by 2 bases and J by 11 bases; unmatched bases: 5. The CDR3 is made up of 12 amino acids. The sequence derives from a human donor with HPV-associated anogenital cancer. This sample was obtained from a patient who underwent chemoradiotherapy. V usage is TRBV4-2 and J usage is TRBJ1-1; 7 bases are shared with TRBD1. The DNA for the CDR3 is TGTGCCAGCAGCCAATCCGACAGGGCGGCTTTCTTT. It translates to CASSQSDRAAFF.